This T cell receptor (beta chain) originates from a study of monozygotic twins with inflammatory bowel disease. General observations from the study: Nothing supported a single strong signal or clonotype that was associated with IBD.

CDR1 and CDR2 from the germline V gene are LGHDT and YNNKEL (reference sequence). This CDR3 is 13 amino acids long. Notes on this clonotype: Its antigen is still unknown.

Each UMI harboured a 6-nucleotide sample barcode and was appended via template switching. One entry per CDR3 protein, without DNA, is what TCRdb gives after re-calling the 5' RACE reads. Seen in this sample are about 380,000 distinct CDR3 sequences; the ten most common clones hold around 2.6%. The chain is built from TRBV3-1 and TRBJ2-7. The sample comprised blood. The sequence derives from a human donor with ulcerative colitis or Crohn's disease, or a healthy co-twin of an affected twin (not recorded which). CDR3 sequence reads: CASSPQRTYEQYF.